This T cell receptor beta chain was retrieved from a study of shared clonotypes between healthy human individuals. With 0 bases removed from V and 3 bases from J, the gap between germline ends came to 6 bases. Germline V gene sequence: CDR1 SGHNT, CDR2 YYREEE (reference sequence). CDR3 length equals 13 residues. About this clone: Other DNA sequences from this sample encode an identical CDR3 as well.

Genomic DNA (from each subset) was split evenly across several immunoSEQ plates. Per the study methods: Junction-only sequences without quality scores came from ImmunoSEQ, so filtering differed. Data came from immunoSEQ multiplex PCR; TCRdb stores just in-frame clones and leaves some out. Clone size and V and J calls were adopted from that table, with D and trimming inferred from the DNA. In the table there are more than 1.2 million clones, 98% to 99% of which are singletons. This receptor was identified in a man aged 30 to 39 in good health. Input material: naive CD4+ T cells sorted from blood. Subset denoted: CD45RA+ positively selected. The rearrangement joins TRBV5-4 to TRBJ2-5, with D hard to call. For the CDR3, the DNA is TGTGCCAGCAGCTTGGGACAAGAAGAGACCCAGTACTTC. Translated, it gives CASSLGQEETQYF.